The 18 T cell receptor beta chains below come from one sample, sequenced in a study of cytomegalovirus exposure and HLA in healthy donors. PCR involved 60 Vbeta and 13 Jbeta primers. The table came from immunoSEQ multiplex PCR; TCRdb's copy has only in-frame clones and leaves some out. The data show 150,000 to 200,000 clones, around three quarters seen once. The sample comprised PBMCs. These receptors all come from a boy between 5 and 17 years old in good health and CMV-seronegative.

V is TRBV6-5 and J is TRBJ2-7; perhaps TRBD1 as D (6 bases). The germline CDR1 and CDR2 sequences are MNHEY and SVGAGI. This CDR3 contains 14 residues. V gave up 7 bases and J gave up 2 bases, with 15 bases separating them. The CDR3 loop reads CASTQDSPPYEQYF. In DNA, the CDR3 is TGTGCCAGCACCCAGGACAGCCCCCCCTACGAGCAGTACTTC.

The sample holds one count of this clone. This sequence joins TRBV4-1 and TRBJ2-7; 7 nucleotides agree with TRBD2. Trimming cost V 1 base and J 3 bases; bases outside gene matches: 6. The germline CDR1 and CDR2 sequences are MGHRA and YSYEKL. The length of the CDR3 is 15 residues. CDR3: CASSQVAGERYEQYF. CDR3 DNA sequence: TGCGCCAGCAGCCAAGTTGCGGGAGAGCGCTACGAGCAGTACTTC.

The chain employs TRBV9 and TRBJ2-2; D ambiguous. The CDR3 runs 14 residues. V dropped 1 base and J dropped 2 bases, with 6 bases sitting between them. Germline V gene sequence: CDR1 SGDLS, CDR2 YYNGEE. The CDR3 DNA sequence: TGTGCCAGCAGCGTATACGGTAACACCGGGGAGCTGTTTTTT. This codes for CASSVYGNTGELFF.

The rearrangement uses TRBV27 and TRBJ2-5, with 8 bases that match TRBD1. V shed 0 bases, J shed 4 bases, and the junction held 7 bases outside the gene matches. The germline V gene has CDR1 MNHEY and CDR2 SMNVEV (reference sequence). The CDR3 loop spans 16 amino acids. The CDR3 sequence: CASSLSWARGRETQYF. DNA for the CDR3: TGTGCCAGCAGTTTATCCTGGGCCAGGGGGCGAGAGACCCAGTACTTC.

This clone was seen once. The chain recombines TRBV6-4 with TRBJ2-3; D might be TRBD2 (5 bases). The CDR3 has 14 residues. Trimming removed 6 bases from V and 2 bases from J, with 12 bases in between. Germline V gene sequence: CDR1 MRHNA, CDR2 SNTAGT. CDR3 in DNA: TGTGCCAGCAGCCCGCTAGCAAACACAGATACGCAGTATTTT. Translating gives CASSPLANTDTQYF.

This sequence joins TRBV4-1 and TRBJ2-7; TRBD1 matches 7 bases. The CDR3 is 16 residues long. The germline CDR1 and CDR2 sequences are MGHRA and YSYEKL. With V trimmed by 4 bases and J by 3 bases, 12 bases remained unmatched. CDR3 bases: TGCGCCAGCAGCCCTATACAACAGGGGATTAGCTACGAGCAGTACTTC. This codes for CASSPIQQGISYEQYF.

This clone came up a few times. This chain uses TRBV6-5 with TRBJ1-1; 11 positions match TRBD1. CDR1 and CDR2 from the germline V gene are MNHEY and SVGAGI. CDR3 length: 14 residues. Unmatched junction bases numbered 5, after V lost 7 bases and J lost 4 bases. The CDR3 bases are TGTGCCAGCATGCGGGACAGGGGGAGCACTGAAGCTTTCTTT. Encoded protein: CASMRDRGSTEAFF.

The CDR3 nucleotides read TGTGCCAGCAGCTTAAAATCTCTCAGGGGCAGGAAAAATGGCTACACCTTC. It codes for CASSLKSLRGRKNGYTF. The chain combines TRBV5-8 with TRBJ1-2; D is perhaps TRBD1 (6 bases). Trimming removed 2 bases from V and 6 bases from J, with 23 bases in between. The V gene's germline CDR1 is SGHTS and CDR2 YDEGEE. This CDR3 has 17 amino acids.

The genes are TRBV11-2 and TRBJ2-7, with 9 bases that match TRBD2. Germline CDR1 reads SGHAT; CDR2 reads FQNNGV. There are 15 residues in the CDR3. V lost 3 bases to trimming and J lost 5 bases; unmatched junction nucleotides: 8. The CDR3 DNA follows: TGTGCCAGCAGCTTTAATAGCGGGGGAGGCGACGAGCAGTACTTC. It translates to CASSFNSGGGDEQYF.

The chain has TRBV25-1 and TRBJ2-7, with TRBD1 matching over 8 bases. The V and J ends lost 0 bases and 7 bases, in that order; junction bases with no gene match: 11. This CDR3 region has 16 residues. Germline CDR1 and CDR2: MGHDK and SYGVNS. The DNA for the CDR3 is TGTGCCAGCAGTGAATATTTCAGGGGGCAGGTAGGGGAGCAGTACTTC. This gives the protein CASSEYFRGQVGEQYF.

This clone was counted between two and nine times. CDR3 nucleotides: TGTGCCAGCAGTTATTCTATACTGAATAGCAATCAGCCCCAGCATTTT. This encodes CASSYSILNSNQPQHF. The chain is built from TRBV6-6 and TRBJ1-5; D is unclear. CDR3 size: 16 residues. Germline V gene lookup returns CDR1 MNHNY and CDR2 SVGAGI (reference sequence). V lost 3 bases to trimming and J lost 0 bases, with 12 bases between them.

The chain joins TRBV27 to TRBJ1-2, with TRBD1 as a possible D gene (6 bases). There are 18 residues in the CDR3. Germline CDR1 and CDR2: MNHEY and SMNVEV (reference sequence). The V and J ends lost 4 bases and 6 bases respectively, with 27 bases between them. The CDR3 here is CASSSLPIGQPGGHGYTF. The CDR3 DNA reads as TGTGCCAGCAGTTCACTACCTATCGGACAGCCGGGGGGCCATGGCTACACCTTC.

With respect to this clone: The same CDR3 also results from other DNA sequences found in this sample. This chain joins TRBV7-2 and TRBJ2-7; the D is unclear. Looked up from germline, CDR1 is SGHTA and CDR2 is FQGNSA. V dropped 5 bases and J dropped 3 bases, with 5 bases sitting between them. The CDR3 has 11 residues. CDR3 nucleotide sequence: TGTGCCAGCAGCCCCGGCTACGAGCAGTACTTC. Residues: CASSPGYEQYF.

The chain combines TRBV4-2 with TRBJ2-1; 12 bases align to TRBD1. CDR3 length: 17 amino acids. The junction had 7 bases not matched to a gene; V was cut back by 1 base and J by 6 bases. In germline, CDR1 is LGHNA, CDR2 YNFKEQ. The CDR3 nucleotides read TGTGCCAGCAGCCAAGCCTTGGGACAGGGGGCGGGCAATGAGCAGTTCTTC. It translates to CASSQALGQGAGNEQFF.

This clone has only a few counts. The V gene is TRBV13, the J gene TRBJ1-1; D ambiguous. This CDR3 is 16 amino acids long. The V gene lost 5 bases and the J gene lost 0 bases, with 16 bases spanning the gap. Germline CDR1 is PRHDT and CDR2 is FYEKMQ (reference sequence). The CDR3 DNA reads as TGTGCCAGCAGCCCAAACCCCCCGGGGATGAACACTGAAGCTTTCTTT. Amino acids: CASSPNPPGMNTEAFF.

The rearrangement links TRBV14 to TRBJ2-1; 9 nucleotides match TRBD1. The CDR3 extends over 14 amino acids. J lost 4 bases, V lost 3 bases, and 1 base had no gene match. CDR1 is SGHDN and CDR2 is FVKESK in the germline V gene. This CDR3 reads CASSQDRGYNEQFF. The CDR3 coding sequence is TGTGCCAGCAGCCAGGACAGGGGATACAATGAGCAGTTCTTC.

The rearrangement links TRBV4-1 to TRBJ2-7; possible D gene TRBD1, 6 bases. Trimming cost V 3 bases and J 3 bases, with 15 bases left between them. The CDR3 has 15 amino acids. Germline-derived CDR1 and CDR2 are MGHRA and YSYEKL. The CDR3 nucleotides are TGCGCCAGCAGCCATCCAGGGGTGTCTCTCTACGAGCAGTACTTC. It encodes CASSHPGVSLYEQYF.

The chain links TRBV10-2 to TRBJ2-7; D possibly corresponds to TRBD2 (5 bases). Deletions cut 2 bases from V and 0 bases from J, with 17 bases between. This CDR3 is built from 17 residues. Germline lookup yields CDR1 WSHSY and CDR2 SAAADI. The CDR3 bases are TGCGCCAGCAGTGAGGGGCGGAAGCGGATTAGCTCCTACGAGCAGTACTTC. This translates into CASSEGRKRISSYEQYF.